The rows below give T cell receptor beta chains drawn from one sample of a study of blood T cell repertoires in COVID-19. Sequenced by immunoSEQ multiplex PCR; TCRdb stores in-frame clones only, minus some. The sample shows around 240,000 clones, about nine tenths of them seen only once. What was sequenced was PBMCs or T cells enriched from blood (not recorded which). These receptors came from a man aged 50 or older who had been exposed to COVID-19. Each CDR3 is given with its conserved first and last residue. A D gene is named only where the DNA matches it firmly. Clone size is not always given. Where it is, it says once, few, many or a class for expanded clones.

V: TRBV5-4; size: -; J: TRBJ2-7; D: TRBD1; DNA: TGTGCCAGCAGCGGCGGACAGGGATCCCAGTACTTC; CDR3: CASSGGQGSQYF
V: TRBV7-3; size: -; J: TRBJ1-3; D: TRBD1; DNA: TGTGCCAGCAGCCCGGGGGACAGGGCTGGAAACACCATATATTTT; CDR3: CASSPGDRAGNTIYF
V: TRBV7-2; size: -; J: TRBJ2-1; D: TRBD1; DNA: TGTGCCAGCAGCTTCCCCGGGACAGGGCTCTATGAGCAGTTCTTC; CDR3: CASSFPGTGLYEQFF
V: TRBV29-1; size: -; J: TRBJ2-1; D: -; DNA: TGCAGCGTTGAGACTCTAGACAGCAATGAGCAGTTCTTC; CDR3: CSVETLDSNEQFF
V: TRBV7-9; size: -; J: TRBJ1-2; D: -; DNA: TGTGCCAGCAGCGAGGCTATTCCGGGATCCACTGGCTACACCTTC; CDR3: CASSEAIPGSTGYTF
V: TRBV5-1; size: -; J: TRBJ2-5; D: TRBD2; DNA: TGCGCCAGCGGACGACTTAGCGGGGGGCAAGAGACCCAGTACTTC; CDR3: CASGRLSGGQETQYF
V: TRBV11-2; size: -; J: TRBJ1-2; D: -; DNA: TGTGCCAGCAGCTTCGGTGGTCAACCTGATGGCTACACCTTC; CDR3: CASSFGGQPDGYTF
V: TRBV7-2; size: -; J: TRBJ2-1; D: TRBD2; DNA: TGTGCCAGCAGCTTAGTTTCGGGGGGTCTGAACGATGAGCAGTTCTTC; CDR3: CASSLVSGGLNDEQFF
V: TRBV30; size: -; J: TRBJ1-2; D: -; DNA: TGTGCCTGGAGTGTAAGGCAGGGCCCAAGATATGGCTACACCTTC; CDR3: CAWSVRQGPRYGYTF
V: TRBV5-1; size: -; J: TRBJ2-7; D: -; DNA: TGCGCCAGCAGCTTGGGGGCGCCCCTCGAGCAGTACTTC; CDR3: CASSLGAPLEQYF
V: TRBV5-1; size: -; J: TRBJ1-1; D: -; DNA: TGCGCCAGCAGCAGCGTTTTGAGTGAGACTGAAGCTTTCTTT; CDR3: CASSSVLSETEAFF
V: TRBV28; size: -; J: TRBJ2-5; D: TRBD2; DNA: TGTGCCAGCAGTCGCGGATCGGGAGGGGGAAGTTTAGAGACCCAGTACTTC; CDR3: CASSRGSGGGSLETQYF
V: TRBV29-1; size: -; J: TRBJ1-2; D: -; DNA: TGCAGCGCCGCGGGGGCAGTGGGTAACTATGGCTACACCTTC; CDR3: CSAAGAVGNYGYTF
V: TRBV11-3; size: -; J: TRBJ2-5; D: -; DNA: TGTGCCAGCAGCTTCCAAGAGGAGACCCAGTACTTC; CDR3: CASSFQEETQYF
V: TRBV5-8; size: -; J: TRBJ2-3; D: -; DNA: TGTGCCAGCAGCTTGGCCGTAGCTGCGGATACGCAGTATTTT; CDR3: CASSLAVAADTQYF
V: TRBV30; size: -; J: TRBJ1-2; D: TRBD1; DNA: TGTGCCTGGGGGGGACAGGCGAGAAGTGGCTACACCTTC; CDR3: CAWGGQARSGYTF
V: TRBV18; size: -; J: TRBJ2-3; D: TRBD2; DNA: TGTGCCAGCTCACCAACCACTCGGACTAGCGGGGGGGGAACAGATACGCAGTATTTT; CDR3: CASSPTTRTSGGGTDTQYF
V: TRBV2; size: few; J: TRBJ1-6; D: -; DNA: TGTGCCAGCAGGCCCACAGGCTTCTCCTATAATTCACCCCTCCACTTT; CDR3: CASRPTGFSYNSPLHF
V: TRBV28; size: -; J: TRBJ1-5; D: TRBD1; DNA: TGTGCCAGCAATAGAGGCGGGACAGTTAGCAATCAGCCCCAGCATTTT; CDR3: CASNRGGTVSNQPQHF
V: TRBV5-1; size: -; J: TRBJ1-3; D: -; DNA: TGCGCCAGCAGCACTACAGGGTTGAGCTCTGGAAACACCATATATTTT; CDR3: CASSTTGLSSGNTIYF
V: TRBV25-1; size: -; J: TRBJ2-4; D: -; DNA: TGTGCCAGCAGTGAACCGGCAGGGCCTATGGGCATTCAGTACTTC; CDR3: CASSEPAGPMGIQYF
V: TRBV5-1; size: -; J: TRBJ2-2; D: -; DNA: TGCGCCAGCAGTTTAGAAAGGAACACCGGGGAGCTGTTTTTT; CDR3: CASSLERNTGELFF
V: TRBV7-3; size: -; J: TRBJ2-1; D: -; DNA: TGTGCCAGCAGCTCGGGTCCGAGTCAGGGAAATGAGCAGTTCTTC; CDR3: CASSSGPSQGNEQFF
V: TRBV10-3; size: -; J: TRBJ1-2; D: -; DNA: TGTGCCATCAGTGAAAACAGTCCCTATGGCTACACCTTC; CDR3: CAISENSPYGYTF
V: TRBV5-1; size: once; J: TRBJ2-1; D: -; DNA: TGCGCCAGCAGCTTGGTCCCAATACTTGACAATGAGCAGTTCTTC; CDR3: CASSLVPILDNEQFF
V: TRBV18; size: -; J: TRBJ1-5; D: -; DNA: TGTGCCAGCTCACTATCAACTTCTAATAGCAATCAGCCCCAGCATTTT; CDR3: CASSLSTSNSNQPQHF
V: TRBV9; size: once; J: TRBJ2-2; D: TRBD1; DNA: TGTGCCAGCAGCGTAGTGGACAGGGGGCCTTTCACCGGGGAGCTGTTTTTT; CDR3: CASSVVDRGPFTGELFF
V: TRBV3-1/TRBV3-2; size: -; J: TRBJ1-3; D: -; DNA: TGTGCCAGCAGCCAACTTTCTGGAAACACCATATATTTT; CDR3: CASSQLSGNTIYF
V: TRBV21-1; size: once; J: TRBJ1-5; D: -; DNA: TGTGCCAGCAGCAAGGGGGCTTATCAGCCCCAGCATTTT; CDR3: CASSKGAYQPQHF
V: TRBV7-2; size: once; J: TRBJ1-5; D: -; DNA: TGTGCCAGCAGCCGTACTCCGCTCAATCAGCCCCAGCATTTT; CDR3: CASSRTPLNQPQHF
V: TRBV7-8; size: once; J: TRBJ2-1; D: -; DNA: TGTGCCAGCAGCATCACTAGTTCCTGGGAGCAGTTCTTC; CDR3: CASSITSSWEQFF
V: TRBV7-2; size: -; J: TRBJ1-2; D: TRBD1; DNA: TGTGCCAGCAGCTCGGCAGGGGGCTATGGCTACACCTTC; CDR3: CASSSAGGYGYTF
V: TRBV4-1; size: -; J: TRBJ1-1; D: TRBD1; DNA: TGCGCCAGCAGCCGCACCGGGACAGCTGACACTGAAGCTTTCTTT; CDR3: CASSRTGTADTEAFF
V: TRBV5-1; size: -; J: TRBJ2-1; D: -; DNA: TGCGCCAGCAGGAGAGGGAATGGGAATATGTTCGATGAGCAGTTCTTC; CDR3: CASRRGNGNMFDEQFF
V: TRBV19; size: -; J: TRBJ2-1; D: TRBD2; DNA: TGTGCCAGTAGGCAACCCGGACTAGCGGGGTCCTACAATGAGCAGTTCTTC; CDR3: CASRQPGLAGSYNEQFF
V: TRBV5-4; size: -; J: TRBJ1-2; D: TRBD1; DNA: TGTGCCAGCAGCAACCAAAGACAGGGGACTAACTATGGCTACACCTTC; CDR3: CASSNQRQGTNYGYTF
V: TRBV2; size: -; J: TRBJ1-3; D: -; DNA: TGTGCCAGCAAGCAGGGCTCGGTCTCTGGAAACACCATATATTTT; CDR3: CASKQGSVSGNTIYF
V: TRBV19; size: -; J: TRBJ1-2; D: TRBD1; DNA: TGTGCCAGTAGCCTGGACAGGGTTGTTGGCTACACCTTC; CDR3: CASSLDRVVGYTF
V: TRBV9; size: -; J: TRBJ2-6; D: -; DNA: TGTGCCAGCAGCCCCCGGGGAGACTCTGGGGCCAACGTCCTGACTTTC; CDR3: CASSPRGDSGANVLTF
V: TRBV4-1; size: -; J: TRBJ1-5; D: -; DNA: TGCGCCAGCAGCCAAGATTTTTCTTCAACCGGGTCCAATCAGCCCCAGCATTTT; CDR3: CASSQDFSSTGSNQPQHF
V: TRBV18; size: -; J: TRBJ2-5; D: -; DNA: TGTGCCAGCTCACCTTCGGTGAGTCGTGACCAAGAGACCCAGTACTTC; CDR3: CASSPSVSRDQETQYF
V: TRBV5-1; size: once; J: TRBJ2-1; D: TRBD2; DNA: TGCGCCAGCAGCCCCTTGGGGACTAGCGGGACGAGCTCCTACAATGAGCAGTTCTTC; CDR3: CASSPLGTSGTSSYNEQFF
V: TRBV7-2; size: -; J: TRBJ2-5; D: TRBD2; DNA: TGTGCCAGCAGCCCGGGACTAGCGGGAGTGGAAACCCAGTACTTC; CDR3: CASSPGLAGVETQYF
V: TRBV15; size: -; J: TRBJ1-5; D: -; DNA: TGTGCCACCAGCAGAGAAACAGACCTAATTCAGCCCCAGCATTTT; CDR3: CATSRETDLIQPQHF
V: TRBV11-2; size: -; J: TRBJ2-5; D: -; DNA: TGTGCCAGCAGTAAATTGTACCAAGAGACCCAGTACTTC; CDR3: CASSKLYQETQYF
V: TRBV5-1; size: -; J: TRBJ2-3; D: -; DNA: TGCGCCAGCAGGCAAGCCCCGGGAAGCACAGATACGCAGTATTTT; CDR3: CASRQAPGSTDTQYF
V: TRBV29-1; size: -; J: TRBJ2-7; D: TRBD1; DNA: TGCAGCGTCGGAAGGGGACAGGGGTACGAGCAGTACTTC; CDR3: CSVGRGQGYEQYF
V: TRBV13; size: once; J: TRBJ2-3; D: -; DNA: TGTGCCAGCAGCTTAGCCCGCCGACTAGGCCAATTAGATACGCAGTATTTT; CDR3: CASSLARRLGQLDTQYF
V: TRBV7-3; size: -; J: TRBJ1-2; D: -; DNA: TGTGCCAGCAGCTACCAGGGGCTGAACTATGGCTACACCTTC; CDR3: CASSYQGLNYGYTF
V: TRBV11-3; size: -; J: TRBJ2-7; D: -; DNA: TGTGCCAGCAGCTTAGGGCCAGGCAGGGCCTACGAGCAGTACTTC; CDR3: CASSLGPGRAYEQYF
V: TRBV27; size: few; J: TRBJ1-5; D: TRBD1; DNA: TGTGCCAGCAGTTTTGGACAGGCTGGGACCCAGCATTTT; CDR3: CASSFGQAGTQHF
V: TRBV7-8; size: -; J: TRBJ2-5; D: -; DNA: TGTGCCAGCCCCGGAGACCGACTGTTCCAAGAGACCCAGTACTTC; CDR3: CASPGDRLFQETQYF
V: TRBV11-1; size: -; J: TRBJ2-1; D: TRBD2; DNA: TGTGCCAGCAGCCCAGCGGGAGGGCCTAATGAGCAGTTCTTC; CDR3: CASSPAGGPNEQFF
V: TRBV7-3; size: -; J: TRBJ1-2; D: -; DNA: TGTGCCAGCAGCTTCGACAGGAACTATGGCTACACCTTC; CDR3: CASSFDRNYGYTF
V: TRBV11-2; size: -; J: TRBJ2-1; D: TRBD2; DNA: TGTGCCAGCAGCTTACTCGCGGGGGATCGCAATGAGCAGTTCTTC; CDR3: CASSLLAGDRNEQFF
V: TRBV7-3; size: -; J: TRBJ1-1; D: -; DNA: TGTGCCAGCAGCCCCGAGAGGAACACTGAAGCTTTCTTT; CDR3: CASSPERNTEAFF
V: TRBV12-3/TRBV12-4; size: few; J: TRBJ1-2; D: -; DNA: TGTGCCAGCAGTTTAGGCGGTGGCTACACCTTC; CDR3: CASSLGGGYTF